This T cell receptor beta chain comes out of a study of T cells in Graves' hyperthyroidism and ophthalmopathy. V was trimmed by 5 bases and J by 7 bases, leaving 14 bases between them. The CDR3 is made up of 13 amino acids. Germline-derived CDR1 and CDR2 are MDHEN and SYDVKM. This clonotype has a count of ten or more. What it binds is unknown. General study points: Blood samples included most of the expanded thyroid clonotypes exceeding 0.001.

The definition of stable Graves' hyperthyroidism was no ophthalmopathy progression within 18 months. Amplified regions were TCR beta CDR3 sequences from RNA transcripts. The TCR CDR3 was amplified in a first-round RT-PCR using the HTBI primer set. TCRdb re-analysed the multiplex PCR reads in MiXCR, keeping a single row per CDR3 protein. The sample comprises some 620,000 distinct CDR3 sequences, around 15% of which are singletons, and 3.8% rests with the top ten. The sequence was obtained from a woman aged 25 to 39 with Graves' hyperthyroidism. This rearrangement joins TRBV28 to TRBJ1-2, with D perhaps matching TRBD1 (5 bases). Sequencing was performed on blood. The CDR3 protein is CASSPTGRSGYTF. CDR3 coding DNA: TGTGCCAGCAGTCCAACGGGGCGGAGTGGCTACACCTTC.